Described below is a single T cell receptor (beta chain) sequence and its context. This receptor's antigen is unknown. Per-base quality was not reported, and no clone a single base away is much larger than it. TCRbeta CDR3 regions were amplified from genomic DNA using the immunoSEQ Assay, a bias-controlled multiplex PCR. On the authors' methods: The number of nucleated cells in each sample was estimated from the amplification of reference gene primers within the assay. To quantify the absolute abundance of each unique TCRbeta CDR3 rearrangement, sequence reads were collapsed and filtered. For each sample, productive Simpson clonality was calculated by taking the square root of Simpson's diversity index across productive rearrangements. Imported from immuneACCESS, the table was reduced by TCRdb to in-frame sequences with V and J called. These copies leave out some clones; in studies compared against another copy, an unresolved V gene accounts for under half, and the cause of the remainder is not known. That table is the source of V, J and clone size, and D and trimming were worked out from the DNA. The sample table shows roughly 250,000 clones, and about 90% are seen once. Approximately 2% of the sample is taken by the ten largest.

This sample is drawn from a study of blood T cell repertoires in COVID-19 (dated by TCRdb to 2018 to 2020). Regarding the research as a whole: Samples covering the acute and convalescent phases of COVID-19 were provided by collaborators in the United States, Italy and Spain. The samples were drawn from two sources: the first 160 participants of the ongoing ImmuneRACE study, and fewer than 1,500 subjects contributed by 6 global collaborators. Sample metadata almost always included a de-identified subject ID, COVID-19 status, age in years and sex. Where available, HLA class I and class II types were obtained from metadata supplied by the sample provider rather than from assay-based typing. The repertoires were made available in a free public database intended to serve as a resource for research on the immune response to SARS-CoV-2. The prospective study material was composed of cDNA or gDNA derived from T cells, B-cell-depleted T cells, or PBMCs. Deeply sampled blood TCRbeta repertoires from subjects exposed to, actively infected with, or recovered from COVID-19 were included in the dataset. The full study reports these points: How much clinical and demographic metadata was included differed by source and by participant, and the metadata was provided uncurated.

Participants in the prospective study were enrolled through a virtual design, were aged about 18 to 90 years, and lived in 24 United States geographic areas. To assign participants to cohorts, the prospective study relied on clinical history that participants themselves reported in a screening survey and a study questionnaire. Recovered participants in ImmuneRACE Cohort 3 were defined as having two consecutive negative NP/OP PCR tests, clearance from a healthcare professional, or resolution of symptoms. In the prospective study, whole blood, serum and a nasopharyngeal or oropharyngeal swab were collected from each participant by mobile phlebotomists. Prospective study participants could optionally give additional blood draws and questionnaires over an approximately two-month period. Before DNA extraction, prospective study blood samples were shipped either frozen or at room temperature. Per the germline V gene, SGHTA is the CDR1 and FQGNSA is the CDR2. The germline ends are 19 bases apart after V is trimmed by 4 bases and J by 7 bases. The CDR3 covers 16 residues, taking in both the cysteine and the phenylalanine. Only the CDR3 part of the read is kept: 48 bases, read in frame from the first base.

The receptor was derived from a woman aged 18-29 years who had recovered from COVID-19. This sequence uses TRBV7-2 and TRBJ1-4, and the D gene may be TRBD1, 5 bases matching. Sequencing was done on a sample of PBMCs or T cells enriched from blood (not recorded which). The CDR3 protein sequence reads: CASSSGRGSTTEKLFF. The base sequence is TGTGCCAGCAGCTCCGGACGGGGGTCAACGACTGAAAAACTGTTTTTT.